The entry below gives a single TCR beta chain sequence along with its context. The entry originates in a study of blood T cell repertoires in COVID-19. Those who participated ranged in age from about 18 to 89 years and resided in approximately 23 US areas. Grouping used clinical history reported by participants in a survey and questionnaire. Donors in Cohort 3 who had recovered were those with two negative PCRs, healthcare professional clearance, or resolution of their symptoms. The CDR3 loop spans 13 amino acids. V was shortened by 4 bases and J by 4 bases, with 9 bases between the two germline ends. Germline CDR1 reads SGHRS; CDR2 reads YFSETQ. Data came from immunoSEQ multiplex PCR; TCRdb stores just in-frame clones and leaves some out. The sample yields 300,000 to 350,000 clones, about 87% seen once.

The receptor's source is a man aged 25-40 years who had recovered from COVID-19. J is TRBJ1-5 and V is TRBV5-1; maybe TRBD1 (6 bases). Sequenced material: PBMCs or T cells enriched from blood (not recorded which). CDR3 in amino acids: CASSIGQNQPQHF. CDR3 coding DNA: TGCGCCAGCAGCATAGGACAGAATCAGCCCCAGCATTTT.